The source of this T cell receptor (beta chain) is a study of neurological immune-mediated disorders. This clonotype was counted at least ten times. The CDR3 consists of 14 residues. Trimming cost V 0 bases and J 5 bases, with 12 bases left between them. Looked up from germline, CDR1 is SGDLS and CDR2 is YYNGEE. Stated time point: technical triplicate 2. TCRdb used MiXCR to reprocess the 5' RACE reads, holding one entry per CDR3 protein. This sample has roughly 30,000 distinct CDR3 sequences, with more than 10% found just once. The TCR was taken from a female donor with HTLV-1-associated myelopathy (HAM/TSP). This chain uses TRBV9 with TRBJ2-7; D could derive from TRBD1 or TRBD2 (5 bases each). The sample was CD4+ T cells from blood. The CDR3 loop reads CASSVEARENEQYF. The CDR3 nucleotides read TGTGCCAGCAGCGTAGAGGCCAGGGAGAACGAGCAGTACTTC.